This T cell receptor (beta chain) was found in a study of blood T cell repertoires in COVID-19. Profiling relied on immunoSEQ multiplex PCR, and the TCRdb table lists in-frame clones only, not all of them. Of more than 150,000 clones in the sample, more than 75% were seen once. In terms of age and location, participants ranged from roughly 18 to 95 years and lived in about 25 US areas. The recovered donors of Cohort 3 showed two negative PCRs, clearance, or symptom resolution. Sequenced: PBMCs or T cells enriched from blood (not recorded which). The clonotype comes from a woman in her forties or fifties who had recovered from COVID-19.

This CDR3 reads CASTGGRKTQYF. CDR3 coding DNA: TGTGCCAGCACCGGAGGAAGGAAGACCCAGTACTTC. This chain uses TRBV6-5 with TRBJ2-5; D possibly corresponds to TRBD2 (5 bases). The CDR3 covers 12 residues. V dropped 7 bases and J dropped 6 bases, with 12 bases sitting between them. Germline values: CDR1 MNHEY, CDR2 SVGAGI.